This TCR beta chain was retrieved from a study of cytomegalovirus exposure and HLA in healthy donors. V dropped 3 bases and J dropped 5 bases, with 14 bases sitting between them. In germline, CDR1 is SGHRS, CDR2 YFSETQ. The CDR3 runs 14 residues. The PCR made use of 60 Vbeta and 13 Jbeta primers. Here immunoSEQ multiplex PCR was the method, and the copy in TCRdb shows in-frame clones only, minus some. This table has hundreds of thousands of clones, just under 80% appearing once. The chain combines TRBV5-1 with TRBJ1-2; TRBD1 is a possible D gene (6 bases). This clonotype originated in a boy aged 10-17 years in good health and CMV-seronegative. The sample taken for sequencing was PBMCs. This chain's CDR3 is CASSSDSFWYGYTF. CDR3 in DNA: TGCGCCAGCAGCTCGGACAGCTTTTGGTATGGCTACACCTTC.